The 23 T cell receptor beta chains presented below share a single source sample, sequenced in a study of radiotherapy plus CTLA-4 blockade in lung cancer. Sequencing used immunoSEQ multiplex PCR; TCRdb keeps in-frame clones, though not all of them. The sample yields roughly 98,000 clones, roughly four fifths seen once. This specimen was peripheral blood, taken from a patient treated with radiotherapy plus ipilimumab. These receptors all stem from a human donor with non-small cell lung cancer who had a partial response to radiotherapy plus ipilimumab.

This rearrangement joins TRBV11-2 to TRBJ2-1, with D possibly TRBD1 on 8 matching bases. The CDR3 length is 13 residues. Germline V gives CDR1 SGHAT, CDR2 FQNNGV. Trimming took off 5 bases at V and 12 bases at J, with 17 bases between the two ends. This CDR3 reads CASSPGQGGGQFF. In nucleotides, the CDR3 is TGTGCCAGCAGCCCTGGACAGGGAGGGGGGCAGTTCTTC.

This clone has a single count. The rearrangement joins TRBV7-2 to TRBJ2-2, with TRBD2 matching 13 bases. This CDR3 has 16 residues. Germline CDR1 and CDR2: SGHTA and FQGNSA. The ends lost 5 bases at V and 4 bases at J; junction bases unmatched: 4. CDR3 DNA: TGTGCCAGCAGCCAAGGACTAGCGGGAGCCACCGGGGAGCTGTTTTTT. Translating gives CASSQGLAGATGELFF.

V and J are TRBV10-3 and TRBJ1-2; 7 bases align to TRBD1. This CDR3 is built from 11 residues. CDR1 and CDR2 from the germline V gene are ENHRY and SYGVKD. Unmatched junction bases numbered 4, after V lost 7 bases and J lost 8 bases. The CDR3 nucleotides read TGTGCCATCACCGGGGACAGCGGCTACACCTTC. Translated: CAITGDSGYTF.

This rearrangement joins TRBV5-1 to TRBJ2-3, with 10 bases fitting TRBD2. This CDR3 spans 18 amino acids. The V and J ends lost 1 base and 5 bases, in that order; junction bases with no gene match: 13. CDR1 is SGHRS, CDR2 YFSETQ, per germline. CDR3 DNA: TGCGCCAGCAGCTTGTTAATGGCTAGCGGGAGAAGGGGAGATACGCAGTATTTT. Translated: CASSLLMASGRRGDTQYF.

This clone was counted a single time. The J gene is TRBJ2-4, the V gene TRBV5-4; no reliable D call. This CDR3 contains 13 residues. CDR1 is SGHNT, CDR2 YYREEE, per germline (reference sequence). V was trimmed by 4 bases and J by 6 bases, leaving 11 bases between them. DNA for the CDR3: TGTGCCAGCAGCCGTCCAGACTCAAACATTCAGTACTTC. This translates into CASSRPDSNIQYF. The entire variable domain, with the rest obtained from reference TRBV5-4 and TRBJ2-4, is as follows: ETGVTQSPTHLIKTRGQQVTLRCSSQSGHNTVSWYQQALGQGPQFIFQYYREEENGRGNFPPRFSGLQFPNYSSELNVNALELDDSALYLCASSRPDSNIQYFGAGTRLSVL.

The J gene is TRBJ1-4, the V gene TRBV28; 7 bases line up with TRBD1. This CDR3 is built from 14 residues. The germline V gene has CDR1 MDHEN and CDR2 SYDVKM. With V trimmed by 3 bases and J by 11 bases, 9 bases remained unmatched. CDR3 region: CASSFHDRAGKLFF. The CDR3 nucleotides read TGTGCCAGCAGTTTCCATGACAGGGCGGGGAAACTGTTTTTT.

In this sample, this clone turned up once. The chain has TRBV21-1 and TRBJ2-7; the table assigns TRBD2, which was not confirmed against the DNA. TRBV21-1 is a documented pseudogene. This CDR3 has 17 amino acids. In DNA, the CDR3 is TGTGCCAGCAGCAAAATAAGACTAGCGGGAGGGTCCTACGAGCAGTACTTC. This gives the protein CASSKIRLAGGSYEQYF.

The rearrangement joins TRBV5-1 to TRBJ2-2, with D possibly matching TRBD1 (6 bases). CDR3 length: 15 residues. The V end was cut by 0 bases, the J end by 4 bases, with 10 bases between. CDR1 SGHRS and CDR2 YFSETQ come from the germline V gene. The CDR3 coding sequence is TGCGCCAGCAGCTTGGGACAGGAGCGCACCGGGGAGCTGTTTTTT. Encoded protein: CASSLGQERTGELFF.

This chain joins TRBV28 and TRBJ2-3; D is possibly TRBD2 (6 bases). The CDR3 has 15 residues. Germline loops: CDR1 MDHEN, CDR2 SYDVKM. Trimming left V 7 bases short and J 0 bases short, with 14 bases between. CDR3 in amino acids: CASIQLGRSTDTQYF. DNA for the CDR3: TGTGCCAGCATCCAACTAGGGAGGAGCACAGATACGCAGTATTTT. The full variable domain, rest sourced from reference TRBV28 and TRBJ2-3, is DVKVTQSSRYLVKRTGEKVFLECVQDMDHENMFWYRQDPGLGLRLIYFSYDVKMKEKGDIPEGYSVSREKKERFSLILESASTNQTSMYLCASIQLGRSTDTQYFGPGTRLTVL.

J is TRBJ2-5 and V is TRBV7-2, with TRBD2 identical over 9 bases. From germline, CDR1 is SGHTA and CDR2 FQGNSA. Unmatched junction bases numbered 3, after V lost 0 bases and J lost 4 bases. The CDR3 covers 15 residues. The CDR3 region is CASSLALAGAETQYF. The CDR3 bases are TGTGCCAGCAGCTTAGCCTTAGCGGGAGCAGAGACCCAGTACTTC.

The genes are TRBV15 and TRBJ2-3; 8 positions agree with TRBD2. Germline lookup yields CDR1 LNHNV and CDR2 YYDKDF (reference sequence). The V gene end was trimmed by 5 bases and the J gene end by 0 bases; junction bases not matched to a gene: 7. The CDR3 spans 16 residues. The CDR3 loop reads CATSPRLAISTDTQYF. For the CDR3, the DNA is TGTGCCACCAGCCCTCGACTAGCGATAAGCACAGATACGCAGTATTTT.

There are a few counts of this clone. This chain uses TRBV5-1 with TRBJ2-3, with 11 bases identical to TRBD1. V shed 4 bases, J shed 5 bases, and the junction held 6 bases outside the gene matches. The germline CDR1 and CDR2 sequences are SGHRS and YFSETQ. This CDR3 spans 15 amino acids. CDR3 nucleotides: TGCGCCAGCAGCGATGGACAGGGGGCGGGAGATACGCAGTATTTT. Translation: CASSDGQGAGDTQYF.

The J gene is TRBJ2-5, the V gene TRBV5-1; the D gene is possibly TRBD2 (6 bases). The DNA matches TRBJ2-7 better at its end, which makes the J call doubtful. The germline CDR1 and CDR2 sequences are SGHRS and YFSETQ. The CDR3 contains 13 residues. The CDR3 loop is CASSIGSLYEQYF. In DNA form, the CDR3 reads TGCGCCAGCAGCATCGGGAGTCTCTACGAGCAGTACTTC.

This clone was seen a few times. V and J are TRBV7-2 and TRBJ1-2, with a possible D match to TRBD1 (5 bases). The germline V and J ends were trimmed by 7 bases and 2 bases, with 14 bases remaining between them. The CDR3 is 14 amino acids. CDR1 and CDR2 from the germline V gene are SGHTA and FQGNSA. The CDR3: CASNRGGENYGYTF. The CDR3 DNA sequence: TGTGCCAGCAACAGAGGAGGGGAAAACTATGGCTACACCTTC.

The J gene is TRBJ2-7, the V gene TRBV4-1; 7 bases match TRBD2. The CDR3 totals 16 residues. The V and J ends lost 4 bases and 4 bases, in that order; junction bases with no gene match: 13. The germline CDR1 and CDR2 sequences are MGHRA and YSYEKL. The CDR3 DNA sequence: TGCGCCAGCAGCCTCGCTTTGGGCGGGAGCCTATACGAGCAGTACTTC. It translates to CASSLALGGSLYEQYF.

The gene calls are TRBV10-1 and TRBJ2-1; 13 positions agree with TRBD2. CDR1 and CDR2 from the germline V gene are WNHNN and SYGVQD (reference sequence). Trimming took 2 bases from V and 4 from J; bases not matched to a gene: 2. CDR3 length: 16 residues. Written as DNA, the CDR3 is TGCGCCAGCAGTGAGACGACTAGCGGGAGGTACAATGAGCAGTTCTTC. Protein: CASSETTSGRYNEQFF.

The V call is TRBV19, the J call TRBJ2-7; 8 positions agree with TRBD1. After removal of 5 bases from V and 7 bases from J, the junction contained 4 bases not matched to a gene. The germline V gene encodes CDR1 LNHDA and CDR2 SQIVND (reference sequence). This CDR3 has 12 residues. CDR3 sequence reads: CASSQGAGEQYF. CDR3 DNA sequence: TGTGCCAGTAGTCAGGGGGCGGGAGAGCAGTACTTC.

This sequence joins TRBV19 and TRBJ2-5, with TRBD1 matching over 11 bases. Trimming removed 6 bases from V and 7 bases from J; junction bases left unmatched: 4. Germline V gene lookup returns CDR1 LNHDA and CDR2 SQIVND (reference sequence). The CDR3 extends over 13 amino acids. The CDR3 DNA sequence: TGTGCCAGTAGCGGGACAGGGGGGGGGACCCAGTACTTC. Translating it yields CASSGTGGGTQYF.

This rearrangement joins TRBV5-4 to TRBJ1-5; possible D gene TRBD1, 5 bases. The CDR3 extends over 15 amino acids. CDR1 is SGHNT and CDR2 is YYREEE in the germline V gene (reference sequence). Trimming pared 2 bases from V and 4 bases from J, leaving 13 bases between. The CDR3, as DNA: TGTGCCAGCAGCTTCGGAGGGAAGGGGAATCAGCCCCAGCATTTT. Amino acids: CASSFGGKGNQPQHF.

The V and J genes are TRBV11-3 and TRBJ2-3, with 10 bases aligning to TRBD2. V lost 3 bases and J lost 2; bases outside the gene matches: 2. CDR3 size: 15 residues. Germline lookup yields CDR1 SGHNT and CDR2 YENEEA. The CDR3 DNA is TGTGCCAGCAGCTTCGGGACTAGCGTCACAGATACGCAGTATTTT. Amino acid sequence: CASSFGTSVTDTQYF.

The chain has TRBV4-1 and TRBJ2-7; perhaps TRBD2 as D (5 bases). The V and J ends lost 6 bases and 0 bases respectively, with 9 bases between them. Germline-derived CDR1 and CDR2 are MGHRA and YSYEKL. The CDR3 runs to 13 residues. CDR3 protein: CASRKRISYEQYF. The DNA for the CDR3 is TGCGCCAGCAGGAAGCGGATCTCCTACGAGCAGTACTTC.

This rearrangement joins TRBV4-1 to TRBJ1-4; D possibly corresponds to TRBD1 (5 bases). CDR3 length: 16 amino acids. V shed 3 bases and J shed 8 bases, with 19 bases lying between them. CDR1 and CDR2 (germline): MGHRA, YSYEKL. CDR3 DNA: TGCGCCAGCAGCCAGATTCAGCGGGCTCGGGGCGAAAAACTGTTTTTT. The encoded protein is CASSQIQRARGEKLFF.

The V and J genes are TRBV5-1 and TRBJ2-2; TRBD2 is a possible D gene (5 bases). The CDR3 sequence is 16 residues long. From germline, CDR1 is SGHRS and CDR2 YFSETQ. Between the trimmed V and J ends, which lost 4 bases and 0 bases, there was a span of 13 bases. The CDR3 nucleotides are TGCGCCAGCAGCCCCCACCGGGATCCGAACACCGGGGAGCTGTTTTTT. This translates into CASSPHRDPNTGELFF.